These T cell receptor beta chains were read from a single sample in a study of beta chain features in type 1 diabetes. Profiled with immunoSEQ multiplex PCR; TCRdb holds only in-frame clones, not every one. The sample lists about 240,000 clones, roughly 14% occurring once. The sequencing input was naive CD4+ T cells from blood. These receptors came from a man younger than 40 with type 1 diabetes. The CDR3 runs from the conserved cysteine through the conserved F or W. Each record gives: V gene, clone size, CDR3 protein. Clone size is stated in some rows and not others, as once, few, many or a class when expanded.

>TRBV2|few
CASSKDLGGYTF
>TRBV7-9|few
CASSWGPEGTDTQYF
>TRBV7-2|few
CASRIGTASTDTQYF
>TRBV6-1|few
CASSGDRGFYEQYF
>TRBV18|-
CASSPPSTSDNEQFF
>TRBV2|few
CASNRNTGELFF
>TRBV25-1|-
CASSARYTEAFF
>TRBV29-1|-
CSVGAGTYEQYF
>TRBV19|-
CASSSGTGWNTEAFF
>TRBV7-8|-
CASSFVRGQETQYF
>TRBV5-1|-
CASSLALAGGGGELFF
>TRBV18|-
CASSLQGTETEAFF
>TRBV19|few
CASSLTGTSYEQYF
>TRBV7-2|few
CASSVYTEAFF
>TRBV18|-
CASSKGDEQFF
>TRBV11-2|-
CASSPDRGSTDTQYF
>TRBV6-1|-
CASSRQHTGELFF
>TRBV6-5|-
CASSHLPGQGYEKLFF
>TRBV7-9|-
CASSLIQGSSPLHF
>TRBV5-1|few
CASSLGGGTYEQYF
>TRBV19|-
CASSMVDRGNYGYTF
>TRBV6-1|few
CASSGQGVGETQYF
>TRBV4-2|few
CASSQDRGSGETQYF
>TRBV29-1|-
CSAEVVPPHDTQYF
>TRBV30|-
CAWSALRAGEQFF
>TRBV6-1|few
CASIRRGGAHTEAFF
>TRBV4-1|-
CASSPGQGPDNEQFF
>TRBV2|few
CASKASGGLGNEQFF
>TRBV28|-
CASSRGGANVLTF
>TRBV27|-
CASALGQGYEQYF
>TRBV30|-
CAWSAHWDMNTEAFF
>TRBV5-1|-
CASRSTVSTDTQYF
>TRBV5-1|-
CASSIAPGVEKLFF
>TRBV6-5|-
CASTRLGLRETQYF
>TRBV11-3|few
CASGVSEGSYNEQFF
>TRBV7-2|-
CASSLAGGTYNEQFF
>TRBV7-7|few
CASSQDRVDEQFF
>TRBV6-1|-
CASSEGTGRTDTQYF
>TRBV4-1|-
CASSQDGGDSSYNSPLHF
>TRBV5-1|-
CASSLEGYSNQPQHF
>TRBV5-1|once
CASSPGQYSNQPQHF
>TRBV7-8|-
CASSPVWAGEQFF
>TRBV5-1|-
CASSLEGGTDTQYF
>TRBV18|-
CASSSSTYRAGSYEQYF
>TRBV18|few
CASSPTTGNGQPQHF
>TRBV6-5|-
CASSFGKGSDYNEQFF
>TRBV18|-
CASSPLLAGSSGANVLTF
>TRBV7-9|few
CASSLQGFYGYTF
>TRBV11-3|few
CASNRGSRGATGELFF
>TRBV18|few
CASSPGTPGNTIYF
>TRBV18|few
CASSPRSGSYNEQFF
>TRBV9|few
CASSGRVYSEQFF
>TRBV9|-
CASSVGSGAWGEQFF
>TRBV9|few
CASSVGPSGESLAYEQYF
>TRBV18|-
CASSQYGGTQYF